A selection of T cell receptor beta chains follows, all from one sample in a study of blood T cell repertoires in COVID-19. Sequenced by immunoSEQ multiplex PCR; TCRdb stores in-frame clones only, minus some. Of 200,000 to 250,000 clones in the sample, 88% are singletons; the top ten hold about 14%. Input material: PBMCs or T cells enriched from blood (not recorded which). These receptors all stem from a woman aged 45-65 years with acute COVID-19. CDR3s include the opening cysteine and the closing phenylalanine or tryptophan. Fields, in order: clone size, D gene, V gene, J gene, CDR3 protein, CDR3 DNA. The D gene is left open where the match is weak. Clone size is not always given. Where it is, it says once, few, many or a class for expanded clones.

abundance: NA
d_gene: NA
v_gene: TRBV3-1/TRBV3-2
j_gene: TRBJ2-5
CDR3aa: CASSRLSNRTRGYQETQYF
CDR3nt: TGTGCCAGCAGCCGCCTGTCGAATCGGACTAGGGGGTACCAAGAGACCCAGTACTTC

abundance: few
d_gene: NA
v_gene: TRBV27
j_gene: TRBJ2-1
CDR3aa: CASTPDGITYNEQFF
CDR3nt: TGTGCCAGCACCCCAGACGGGATCACCTACAATGAGCAGTTCTTC

abundance: NA
d_gene: NA
v_gene: TRBV5-1
j_gene: TRBJ2-1
CDR3aa: CASSLSGGSSYNEQFF
CDR3nt: TGCGCCAGCAGCTTGAGCGGCGGGTCCTCCTACAATGAGCAGTTCTTC

abundance: NA
d_gene: NA
v_gene: TRBV2
j_gene: TRBJ1-3
CDR3aa: CASSEDRLAEPIKAIYF
CDR3nt: TGTGCCAGCAGTGAAGATAGATTGGCGGAGCCAATTAAGGCCATATATTTT

abundance: few
d_gene: NA
v_gene: TRBV30
j_gene: TRBJ2-5
CDR3aa: CAWSVQKTQYF
CDR3nt: TGTGCCTGGAGTGTACAAAAGACCCAGTACTTC

abundance: NA
d_gene: NA
v_gene: TRBV29-1
j_gene: TRBJ1-1
CDR3aa: CSVPPPTGYITTEAFF
CDR3nt: TGCAGCGTACCACCACCCACCGGGTATATTACGACTGAAGCTTTCTTT

abundance: NA
d_gene: TRBD2
v_gene: TRBV14
j_gene: TRBJ2-6
CDR3aa: CASSQGLAGATVPFYSGANVLTF
CDR3nt: TGTGCCAGCAGCCAGGGACTAGCGGGAGCTACAGTCCCCTTCTACTCTGGGGCCAACGTCCTGACTTTC

abundance: many
d_gene: TRBD1
v_gene: TRBV5-4
j_gene: TRBJ1-1
CDR3aa: CASSPGQGARVGTEAFF
CDR3nt: TGTGCCAGCAGCCCGGGACAGGGGGCGCGGGTGGGCACTGAAGCTTTCTTT

abundance: once
d_gene: NA
v_gene: TRBV24-1
j_gene: TRBJ1-2
CDR3aa: CATNDGSGIGYGYTF
CDR3nt: TGTGCCACCAATGACGGGAGTGGGATCGGGTATGGCTACACCTTC

abundance: once
d_gene: TRBD2
v_gene: TRBV10-3
j_gene: TRBJ2-1
CDR3aa: CAISESALAGARNEQFF
CDR3nt: TGTGCCATCAGTGAGTCGGCTCTAGCGGGAGCTCGGAATGAGCAGTTCTTC

abundance: NA
d_gene: TRBD1
v_gene: TRBV7-9
j_gene: TRBJ2-7
CDR3aa: CASSRQGLTYEQYF
CDR3nt: TGTGCCAGCAGCAGACAGGGCCTTACCTACGAGCAGTACTTC

abundance: NA
d_gene: NA
v_gene: TRBV2
j_gene: TRBJ1-5
CDR3aa: CASSRTVGYSNQPQHF
CDR3nt: TGTGCCAGCAGTAGGACAGTGGGGTATAGCAATCAGCCCCAGCATTTT

abundance: NA
d_gene: NA
v_gene: TRBV9
j_gene: TRBJ1-2
CDR3aa: CASRTRPFVGGYTF
CDR3nt: TGTGCCAGCAGAACCAGGCCCTTTGTTGGTGGCTACACCTTC

abundance: NA
d_gene: NA
v_gene: TRBV5-6
j_gene: TRBJ2-1
CDR3aa: CASSLDPKRPSYNEQFF
CDR3nt: TGTGCCAGCAGCTTAGACCCAAAGCGCCCTTCCTACAATGAGCAGTTCTTC

abundance: NA
d_gene: NA
v_gene: TRBV28
j_gene: TRBJ1-1
CDR3aa: CASLEGTDFDGTEAFF
CDR3nt: TGTGCCAGCCTGGAGGGGACGGACTTTGACGGGACTGAAGCTTTCTTT

abundance: once
d_gene: TRBD1
v_gene: TRBV27
j_gene: TRBJ2-3
CDR3aa: CASSTRQGSVDTQYF
CDR3nt: TGTGCCAGCAGTACCAGACAGGGGTCGGTAGATACGCAGTATTTT

abundance: few
d_gene: TRBD1
v_gene: TRBV19
j_gene: TRBJ1-5
CDR3aa: CATATGGNQPQHF
CDR3nt: TGTGCCACCGCTACAGGGGGCAATCAGCCCCAGCATTTT

abundance: NA
d_gene: NA
v_gene: TRBV5-1
j_gene: TRBJ1-4
CDR3aa: CASSPGTITNEKLFF
CDR3nt: TGCGCCAGCAGCCCCGGGACAATAACTAATGAAAAACTGTTTTTT

abundance: NA
d_gene: TRBD2
v_gene: TRBV18
j_gene: TRBJ2-5
CDR3aa: CASSLVGLADQETQYF
CDR3nt: TGTGCCAGCTCTCTAGTGGGACTAGCGGATCAAGAGACCCAGTACTTC

abundance: NA
d_gene: NA
v_gene: TRBV28
j_gene: TRBJ2-7
CDR3aa: CASSFSSGSTSYEQYF
CDR3nt: TGTGCCAGCAGTTTTTCTTCCGGGTCCACTTCCTACGAGCAGTACTTC

abundance: NA
d_gene: TRBD1
v_gene: TRBV6-5
j_gene: TRBJ2-7
CDR3aa: CASSYGTGGSSYEQYF
CDR3nt: TGTGCCAGCAGTTACGGGACAGGGGGCTCATCCTACGAGCAGTACTTC

abundance: NA
d_gene: TRBD2
v_gene: TRBV7-9
j_gene: TRBJ2-7
CDR3aa: CASSPSGSYEQYF
CDR3nt: TGTGCCAGCAGCCCCAGCGGGAGCTACGAGCAGTACTTC

abundance: NA
d_gene: TRBD2
v_gene: TRBV5-1
j_gene: TRBJ2-7
CDR3aa: CASSGGLAGYYEQYF
CDR3nt: TGCGCCAGCAGCGGGGGACTAGCGGGATACTACGAGCAGTACTTC

abundance: NA
d_gene: NA
v_gene: TRBV21-1
j_gene: TRBJ1-3
CDR3aa: CASSKTGGAKDTIYF
CDR3nt: TGTGCCAGCAGCAAAACAGGGGGCGCGAAAGACACCATATATTTT

abundance: NA
d_gene: NA
v_gene: TRBV30
j_gene: TRBJ2-7
CDR3aa: CAWSVRGIGQYF
CDR3nt: TGTGCCTGGAGTGTACGAGGGATAGGGCAGTACTTC

abundance: NA
d_gene: TRBD1
v_gene: TRBV6-4
j_gene: TRBJ2-7
CDR3aa: CASSDLQGEKLFLTYEQYF
CDR3nt: TGTGCCAGCAGTGACCTCCAGGGGGAGAAACTATTCCTTACCTACGAGCAGTACTTC